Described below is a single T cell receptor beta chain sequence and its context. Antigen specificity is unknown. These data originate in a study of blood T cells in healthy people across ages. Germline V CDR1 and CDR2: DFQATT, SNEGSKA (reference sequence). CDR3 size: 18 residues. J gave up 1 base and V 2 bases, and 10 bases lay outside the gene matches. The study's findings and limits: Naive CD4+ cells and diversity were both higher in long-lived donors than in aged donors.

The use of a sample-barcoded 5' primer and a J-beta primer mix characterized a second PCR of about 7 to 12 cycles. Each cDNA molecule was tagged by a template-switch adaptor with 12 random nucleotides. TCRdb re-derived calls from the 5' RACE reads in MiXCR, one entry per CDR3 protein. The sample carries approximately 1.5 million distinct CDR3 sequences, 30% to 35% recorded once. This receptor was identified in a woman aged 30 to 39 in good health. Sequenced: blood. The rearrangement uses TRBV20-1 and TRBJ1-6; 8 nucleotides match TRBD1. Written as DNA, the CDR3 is TGCAGTGCTAGATCTGACAGGGGCTCGGAGTCCTATAATTCACCCCTCCACTTT. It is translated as CSARSDRGSESYNSPLHF.